This section outlines one T cell receptor beta chain sequence together with its context. The antigen is undetermined. MiXCR was run by TCRdb on the 5' RACE reads, yielding one entry per CDR3 protein. The sample contains 170,000 or so distinct CDR3 sequences, roughly a fifth of which appear only once. The sample comes from a study of T-cell memory formation after mild COVID-19. The CDR3 loop spans 17 amino acids. V was clipped by 0 bases and J by 3 bases, with 17 bases between them. Whole-study results and caveats: The authors did not confirm SARS-CoV-2 specificity of second-wave clones peaking day 37. The CD4+ clones that contracted clustered mainly within CM and EM, and the CD8+ clones concentrated in EMRA.

This sequence originates from an adult woman who had mild COVID-19 (a few samples of this study predate the infection). Cell type and time point are not known. The genes are TRBV12-3 or TRBV12-4 and TRBJ1-2; no definite D call. Source material: PBMCs or a T cell subset sorted from them (not recorded which). The CDR3 DNA sequence: TGTGCCAGCAGTTTAGCGTATTTCCCCGGCGGGGACTATGGCTACACCTTC. It specifies CASSLAYFPGGDYGYTF.